The next 19 T cell receptor beta chains were all read from a single sample in a study of cytomegalovirus exposure and HLA in healthy donors. A multiplex PCR was run with 60 Vbeta primers and 13 Jbeta primers. This table comes from immunoSEQ multiplex PCR, and its TCRdb copy is limited to in-frame clones, with some not included. The sample lists about 120,000 clones; roughly 80% were seen once. Sequencing was performed on PBMCs. These receptors all stem from a young man in good health and CMV-seropositive.

This chain connects TRBV9 to TRBJ1-1; 8 nucleotides match TRBD1. Germline trimming cut 4 bases from V and 5 bases from J; bases unmatched to any gene: 4. The germline gives CDR1 SGDLS, CDR2 YYNGEE. The CDR3 runs to 13 residues. CDR3 residues: CASSQTGATEAFF. The CDR3 DNA is TGTGCCAGCAGCCAGACAGGGGCGACTGAAGCTTTCTTT.

J is TRBJ1-2 and V is TRBV27; 7 bases are a match to TRBD1. The J segment lost 6 bases and the V segment lost 7 bases, leaving 8 bases of the junction unmatched. The germline V gene encodes CDR1 MNHEY and CDR2 SMNVEV (reference sequence). The CDR3 runs 13 residues. The CDR3 protein is CASKKTGADGYTF. Here the CDR3 DNA reads TGTGCCAGCAAAAAAACAGGGGCCGATGGCTACACCTTC.

The chain recombines TRBV2 with TRBJ1-4, with TRBD1 matching over 7 bases. The CDR3 covers 16 residues. Germline-derived CDR1 and CDR2 are SNHLY and FYNNEI. V lost 5 bases to trimming and J lost 8 bases; unmatched junction nucleotides: 14. CDR3: CASSSLRTGGREKLFF. The CDR3 DNA sequence: TGTGCCAGCAGTAGCTTACGGACAGGCGGCCGAGAAAAACTGTTTTTT.

This clone was counted only a few times. V usage is TRBV7-6 and J usage is TRBJ2-1; TRBD2 agrees at 15 bases. This CDR3 contains 18 residues. The J segment lost 4 bases and the V segment lost 8 bases, leaving 12 bases of the junction unmatched. The germline V gene encodes CDR1 SGHVS and CDR2 FNYEAQ. CDR3 nucleotide sequence: TGTGCCAGCGGCAACCTGGGACTAGCGGGGGGTCGGTACAATGAGCAGTTCTTC. Its translation: CASGNLGLAGGRYNEQFF.

The chain recombines TRBV4-1 with TRBJ1-5; 7 nucleotides align to TRBD1. The germline gives CDR1 MGHRA, CDR2 YSYEKL. The length of the CDR3 is 15 residues. V trimming: 4 bases; J trimming: 4 bases; junction bases outside the gene matches: 7. CDR3 amino acids: CASSPGGRMNQPQHF. The CDR3 coding sequence is TGCGCCAGCAGCCCAGGGGGGAGGATGAATCAGCCCCAGCATTTT.

V gene TRBV7-2 combines with J gene TRBJ2-3, with D possibly being TRBD2 (5 bases). The CDR3 covers 14 residues. The germline gives CDR1 SGHTA, CDR2 FQGNSA. The germline V and J ends were trimmed by 2 bases and 1 base, with 7 bases remaining between them. CDR3 protein: CASSLLAGTDTQYF. In DNA form, the CDR3 reads TGTGCCAGCAGCTTACTAGCAGGCACAGATACGCAGTATTTT. Based on the CDR3 plus reference TRBV7-2 and TRBJ2-3, the full variable domain is GAGVSQSPSNKVTEKGKDVELRCDPISGHTALYWYRQSLGQGLEFLIYFQGNSAPDKSGLPSDRFSAERTGGSVSTLTIQRTQQEDSAVYLCASSLLAGTDTQYFGPGTRLTVL.

V is TRBV7-9 and J is TRBJ2-5, with TRBD2 as a possible D gene (6 bases). This CDR3 spans 16 amino acids. Germline CDR1 and CDR2: SEHNR and FQNEAQ (reference sequence). V dropped 4 bases and J dropped 0 bases, with 15 bases sitting between them. The CDR3, as DNA: TGTGCCAGCAGCTCTGGAGCGCGGAGGGACCAAGAGACCCAGTACTTC. Residues: CASSSGARRDQETQYF.

The V call is TRBV9, the J call TRBJ1-1; unclear D gene. From germline, CDR1 is SGDLS and CDR2 YYNGEE. The V end was cut by 3 bases, the J end by 0 bases, with 18 bases between. This CDR3 has 17 residues. As DNA, the CDR3 is TGTGCCAGCAGCGCAAGGGAGAGGAACGATTTGAACACTGAAGCTTTCTTT. It yields the protein CASSARERNDLNTEAFF.

This clone has just one count. The V gene is TRBV6-6, the J gene TRBJ2-6; no clear D. CDR1 is MNHNY and CDR2 is SVGAGI in the germline V gene (reference sequence). This CDR3 has 16 residues. The V gene lost 8 bases and the J gene lost 1 base, with 15 bases spanning the gap. The CDR3 DNA is TGTGCCAGCCGCGGAGCCCAGAGGTCTGGGGCCAACGTCCTGACTTTC. This sequence encodes CASRGAQRSGANVLTF.

This clone was seen only once. The genes are TRBV30 and TRBJ1-1; D gene unclear. Germline assignment: CDR1 GTSNPN and CDR2 SVGIG (reference sequence). The CDR3 loop spans 13 amino acids. The CDR3 spells CSGEVYANTEAFF. The CDR3 DNA follows: TGTAGCGGTGAAGTATACGCGAACACTGAAGCTTTCTTT.

V is TRBV5-1 and J is TRBJ2-7, with 7 bases that match TRBD2. The J segment lost 0 bases and the V segment lost 5 bases, leaving 8 bases of the junction unmatched. Germline V gene data show CDR1 as SGHRS and CDR2 as YFSETQ. The CDR3 is 15 residues long. The CDR3: CASRRETESSYEQYF. Here the CDR3 DNA reads TGCGCCAGCAGGCGGGAGACAGAGAGCTCCTACGAGCAGTACTTC.

This sequence joins TRBV7-9 and TRBJ2-6, with D maybe TRBD1 (6 bases). From germline, CDR1 is SEHNR and CDR2 FQNEAQ (reference sequence). Between the trimmed V and J ends, which lost 8 bases and 2 bases, there was a span of 10 bases. The CDR3 length is 14 residues. This chain's CDR3 is CASPGVPGANVLTF. The CDR3 DNA reads TGTGCCAGCCCAGGGGTTCCTGGGGCCAACGTCCTGACTTTC.

DNA for the CDR3: TGCAGCGCCCGCACACCGGGATACGATGGCTACACCTTC. This translates into CSARTPGYDGYTF. The chain joins TRBV29-1 to TRBJ1-2; D not resolved. The V gene lost 7 bases and the J gene lost 6 bases, with 18 bases spanning the gap. There are 13 residues in the CDR3. The germline V gene has CDR1 SQVTM and CDR2 ANQGSEA.

V and J are TRBV7-6 and TRBJ1-3; weak D call: TRBD1 (5 bases). Germline V lookup: CDR1 SGHVS, CDR2 FNYEAQ. Trimming took 1 base from V and 4 from J, leaving 17 bases between them. This CDR3 has 17 residues. The CDR3 reads CASSLEAGWGLGNTIYF. The CDR3 nucleotides are TGTGCCAGCAGCTTAGAGGCTGGATGGGGCCTCGGAAACACCATATATTTT.

The rearrangement joins TRBV11-2 to TRBJ2-1; TRBD2 matches at 9 bases. V lost 8 bases and J lost 7; bases outside the gene matches: 3. The germline V gene encodes CDR1 SGHAT and CDR2 FQNNGV. There are 12 residues in the CDR3. This chain's CDR3 is CASGLAGNEQFF. Here the CDR3 DNA reads TGTGCCAGCGGGCTAGCGGGGAATGAGCAGTTCTTC. The full variable domain, completed using reference TRBV11-2 and TRBJ2-1, is EAGVAQSPRYKIIEKRQSVAFWCNPISGHATLYWYQQILGQGPKLLIQFQNNGVVDDSQLPKDRFSAERLKGVDSTLKIQPAKLEDSAVYLCASGLAGNEQFFGPGTRLTVL.

The chain links TRBV27 to TRBJ2-5; 8 bases agree with TRBD2. V lost 5 bases to trimming and J lost 1 base; unmatched junction nucleotides: 12. The CDR3 is 17 residues long. CDR1 is MNHEY, CDR2 SMNVEV, per germline (reference sequence). The CDR3 coding sequence is TGTGCCAGCAGTCCCCGGGGAGACGGGAGGGTCCAAGAGACCCAGTACTTC. Protein: CASSPRGDGRVQETQYF.

On this clone itself: Germline is not matched at one junction end, which may reflect a read error. The chain recombines TRBV5-1 with TRBJ2-1; perhaps TRBD1 as D (5 bases). CDR1 is SGHRS and CDR2 is YFSETQ in the germline V gene. The CDR3 runs 14 residues. The CDR3 bases are TGCGCCAGCAACTTGGCACAGGATTTCAATGAGCAGTTCTTC. It encodes CASNLAQDFNEQFF.

The chain is built from TRBV27 and TRBJ2-1, with D possibly matching TRBD1 (6 bases). CDR1 and CDR2 (germline): MNHEY, SMNVEV (reference sequence). V lost 2 bases, J lost 5 bases, and 7 bases lay in between. The CDR3 loop spans 13 amino acids. The chain's CDR3 is CASSLQGHNEQFF. CDR3 in DNA: TGTGCCAGCAGTTTACAGGGGCACAATGAGCAGTTCTTC.

The chain links TRBV5-1 to TRBJ2-5, with TRBD2 identical over 8 bases. CDR1 and CDR2 (germline): SGHRS, YFSETQ. Trimming cost V 1 base and J 1 base; bases outside gene matches: 6. This CDR3 is 16 amino acids long. The CDR3 loop reads CASSLSPTSGQETQYF. In DNA, the CDR3 is TGCGCCAGCAGCTTGTCGCCTACTAGCGGCCAAGAGACCCAGTACTTC.